These 18 T cell receptor beta chains share one sample of origin, sequenced in a study of T cell responses to AZD1222 COVID-19 vaccine. The method was immunoSEQ multiplex PCR; TCRdb's version includes in-frame clones alone and lacks a portion of them. The table includes about 73,000 clones, roughly 75% detected once. The sequencing here drew on peripheral blood, taken 28 days after the second AZD1222 dose. The receptor source for this set is an adult who received the AZD1222 COVID-19 vaccine.

The chain uses TRBV20-1 and TRBJ2-5; the D is unclear. The CDR3 covers 10 residues. Germline CDR1 DFQATT, CDR2 SNEGSKA (reference sequence). V was trimmed by 3 bases and J by 1 base, leaving 0 bases between them. The CDR3 DNA follows: TGCAGTGCTAGCCAAGAGACCCAGTACTTC. Its translation: CSASQETQYF.

The V gene is TRBV4-1, the J gene TRBJ1-6, with D possibly matching TRBD1 (5 bases). Trimming removed 4 bases at V and 7 bases at J, with 17 bases between. This CDR3 spans 16 amino acids. CDR1 MGHRA and CDR2 YSYEKL come from the germline V gene. The CDR3 spells CASSRAGLLRNSPLHF. The CDR3 bases are TGCGCCAGCAGCCGAGCGGGGCTACTTCGAAATTCACCCCTCCACTTT.

The gene calls are TRBV28 and TRBJ2-7; 8 bases are shared with TRBD1. Trimming took 3 bases from V and 4 from J; bases not matched to a gene: 8. The CDR3 has 15 residues. Looked up from germline, CDR1 is MDHEN and CDR2 is SYDVKM. This CDR3 is CASSFRADRGYEQYF. For the CDR3, the DNA is TGTGCCAGCAGTTTTCGAGCCGACAGGGGATACGAGCAGTACTTC. Based on the CDR3 plus reference TRBV28 and TRBJ2-7, the full variable domain is DVKVTQSSRYLVKRTGEKVFLECVQDMDHENMFWYRQDPGLGLRLIYFSYDVKMKEKGDIPEGYSVSREKKERFSLILESASTNQTSMYLCASSFRADRGYEQYFGPGTRLTVT.

The chain carries TRBV25-1 and TRBJ1-5; no definite D call. Germline V gives CDR1 MGHDK, CDR2 SYGVNS. Trimming stripped 3 bases from V and 3 bases from J, with 3 bases between. This CDR3 contains 12 residues. The DNA of the CDR3 is TGTGCCAGCAGTGAGTACAATCAGCCCCAGCATTTT. Translating it yields CASSEYNQPQHF.

The V call is TRBV15, the J call TRBJ2-5; 9 nucleotides align to TRBD2. CDR1 and CDR2 (germline): LNHNV, YYDKDF (reference sequence). Losses at the gene ends were 7 bases for V and 5 bases for J; bases not matched to a gene: 8. This CDR3 is built from 14 residues. The CDR3 region has the DNA TGTGCCACCAAAAGGCTAGCGGGGAGTGAGACCCAGTACTTC. It codes for CATKRLAGSETQYF.

The chain links TRBV6-4 to TRBJ2-1, with TRBD2 matching over 13 bases. V was pared by 5 bases and J by 7 bases, with 8 bases of the junction left unmatched. Germline CDR1 is MRHNA and CDR2 is SNTAGT. This CDR3 spans 16 amino acids. The CDR3 DNA sequence: TGTGCCAGCAGTATATCCGGGACTAGCGGGGTAAATGAGCAGTTCTTC. Its protein product is CASSISGTSGVNEQFF.

CDR3 nucleotides: TGTGCCAGTACCAGGGGGCGACAGGCGAAGAAGGATGAAAAACTGTTTTTT. Translated, it gives CASTRGRQAKKDEKLFF. V and J are TRBV7-8 and TRBJ1-4, with 8 bases identical to TRBD1. J lost 6 bases, V lost 9 bases, and 18 bases had no gene match. CDR3 length equals 17 residues. CDR1 is SGHVS and CDR2 is FQNEAQ in the germline V gene.

This clone was seen only once. This chain joins TRBV12-5 and TRBJ2-1; D tentatively fits TRBD1 or TRBD2 (5 bases each). V shed 1 base and J shed 4 bases, with 11 bases lying between them. The length of the CDR3 is 15 residues. CDR1 is LGHNT and CDR2 is FRNRAP in the germline V gene. This chain's CDR3 is CASGLGGSSYNEQFF. The DNA for the CDR3 is TGTGCTAGTGGTTTGGGGGGGTCGAGTTACAATGAGCAGTTCTTC.

J is TRBJ2-5 and V is TRBV7-2; D is possibly TRBD1 (6 bases). V was trimmed by 1 base and J by 6 bases, leaving 12 bases between them. Per the germline V gene, CDR1 is SGHTA and CDR2 is FQGNSA. The CDR3 covers 14 residues. In DNA form, the CDR3 reads TGTGCCAGCAGCTTAGAGAGGGGGATGAAGACCCAGTACTTC. Its translation is CASSLERGMKTQYF. The full variable domain, its missing parts supplied by reference TRBV7-2 and TRBJ2-5, is GAGVSQSPSNKVTEKGKDVELRCDPISGHTALYWYRQSLGQGLEFLIYFQGNSAPDKSGLPSDRFSAERTGGSVSTLTIQRTQQEDSAVYLCASSLERGMKTQYFGPGTRLLVL.

As regards this clone: At one boundary the junction diverges from the germline segment, which might be a read error. The J gene is TRBJ2-5, the V gene TRBV19; possible D gene TRBD2, 6 bases. The CDR3 contains 14 residues. Germline loops: CDR1 LNHDA, CDR2 SQIVND (reference sequence). The CDR3 bases are TGTGCTAGTAAGGGATTAGCGGCCCAAGAGACCCAGTACTTC. Protein product: CASKGLAAQETQYF.

The chain recombines TRBV28 with TRBJ1-3, with D possibly TRBD1 on 5 matching bases. This CDR3 is built from 19 residues. Germline V gene sequence: CDR1 MDHEN, CDR2 SYDVKM. V was cut by 6 bases and J by 0 bases, with 24 bases left in between. Here the CDR3 DNA reads TGTGCCAGCAGCCTAAGGCGCGCAGCAAAAAGGGGCTCTGGAAACACCATATATTTT. Its protein product is CASSLRRAAKRGSGNTIYF.

The chain uses TRBV7-8 and TRBJ2-2; no clear D gene. CDR3 length: 15 residues. Germline values: CDR1 SGHVS, CDR2 FQNEAQ. V was cut by 1 base and J by 4 bases, with 10 bases left in between. The DNA for the CDR3 is TGTGCCAGCAGCTTAGTTGGCGCAGCCACCGGGGAGCTGTTTTTT. Translated: CASSLVGAATGELFF.

The gene calls are TRBV27 and TRBJ2-1; D is ambiguous. Per the germline V gene, CDR1 is MNHEY and CDR2 is SMNVEV (reference sequence). Deletions cut 6 bases from V and 3 bases from J, with 9 bases between. The CDR3 totals 13 residues. In DNA form, the CDR3 reads TGTGCCAGCAGGCAGGTGCTCTACAATGAGCAGTTCTTC. Translation: CASRQVLYNEQFF.

This chain links TRBV24-1 with TRBJ1-1, with D tentatively TRBD1 (5 bases). This CDR3 spans 14 amino acids. The germline CDR1 and CDR2 sequences are KGHDR and SFDVKD. Trimming pared 4 bases from V and 7 bases from J, leaving 15 bases between. The CDR3 DNA sequence: TGTGCCACCAGTGACGCAGGACAAAATGGTGAAGCTTTCTTT. Protein: CATSDAGQNGEAFF.

This clone came up a few times. The chain recombines TRBV27 with TRBJ2-7; tentatively, D is TRBD1 (7 bases). There are 15 residues in the CDR3. Per germline, CDR1 MNHEY and CDR2 SMNVEV (reference sequence). V lost 3 bases and J lost 4, with 16 bases in between. DNA for the CDR3: TGTGCCAGCAGTTTTAACTCGGCAGGGGGGTACGAGCAGTACTTC. It encodes CASSFNSAGGYEQYF.

This clone was detected a few times. The chain combines TRBV30 with TRBJ2-7; 7 nucleotides agree with TRBD1. The CDR3 runs 13 residues. The V gene end was trimmed by 4 bases and the J gene end by 5 bases; junction bases not matched to a gene: 8. The germline V gene has CDR1 GTSNPN and CDR2 SVGIG (reference sequence). The CDR3 here is CAWTTGFGDEQYF. The CDR3 DNA reads TGTGCCTGGACGACAGGGTTTGGCGACGAGCAGTACTTC.

The V call is TRBV19, the J call TRBJ1-5; unclear D gene. This CDR3 is built from 16 residues. The V end was cut by 1 base, the J end by 0 bases, with 10 bases between. Germline CDR1 is LNHDA and CDR2 is SQIVND (reference sequence). The CDR3 DNA sequence: TGTGCCAGTAGTATAGGGCAGTTCGTTAGCAATCAGCCCCAGCATTTT. It translates to CASSIGQFVSNQPQHF. Full variable domain (rest looked up from reference TRBV19 and TRBJ1-5): DGGITQSPKYLFRKEGQNVTLSCEQNLNHDAMYWYRQDPGQGLRLIYYSQIVNDFQKGDIAEGYSVSREKKESFPLTVTSAQKNPTAFYLCASSIGQFVSNQPQHFGDGTRLSIL.

V and J are TRBV7-2 and TRBJ1-4; 10 nucleotides match TRBD1. This CDR3 has 16 amino acids. Trimming at V came to 4 bases and at J to 4 bases, leaving 6 bases not matched to a gene. The germline CDR1 and CDR2 sequences are SGHTA and FQGNSA. The CDR3 bases are TGTGCCAGCAGCTACCACGGGACAGGGGTTAATGAAAAACTGTTTTTT. It is translated as CASSYHGTGVNEKLFF. Supplemented by reference TRBV7-2 and TRBJ1-4, the full variable domain reads GAGVSQSPSNKVTEKGKDVELRCDPISGHTALYWYRQSLGQGLEFLIYFQGNSAPDKSGLPSDRFSAERTGGSVSTLTIQRTQQEDSAVYLCASSYHGTGVNEKLFFGSGTQLSVL.